These 30 T cell receptor beta chains originate from one sample sequenced in a study of blood T cell repertoires in COVID-19. Clones were sequenced by immunoSEQ multiplex PCR, and TCRdb holds only the in-frame ones, with some missing. The table lists roughly 24,000 clones, roughly 90% of them singletons. The specimen was peripheral blood. The receptors stem from a woman in her 70s with active COVID-19.

The genes are TRBV3-1 (or the pseudogene TRBV3-2) and TRBJ2-3; D is ambiguous. CDR3 length equals 13 residues. V gave up 5 bases and J gave up 7 bases, with 13 bases separating them. Germline CDR1 reads LGHDT; CDR2 reads YNNKEL (reference sequence). The CDR3 sequence is CASSVVVSHTQYF. In nucleotides, the CDR3 is TGTGCCAGCAGCGTAGTCGTTTCGCATACGCAGTATTTT.

Only a few counts were recorded for this clone. This chain uses TRBV7-8 with TRBJ2-7; TRBD1 agrees at 10 bases. V shed 4 bases, J shed 2 bases, and the junction held 2 bases outside the gene matches. The CDR3 length is 14 residues. CDR1 is SGHVS and CDR2 is FQNEAQ in the germline V gene. The CDR3 region has the DNA TGTGCCAGCAGCTCCGGGACAGGGGCCTACGAGCAGTACTTC. This translates into CASSSGTGAYEQYF.

The chain joins TRBV7-8 to TRBJ2-1, with TRBD1 as a possible D gene (5 bases). There are 14 residues in the CDR3. The V gene's germline CDR1 is SGHVS and CDR2 FQNEAQ. V lost 5 bases to trimming and J lost 6 bases, with 14 bases between them. DNA of the CDR3: TGTGCCAGCAGCCCGGACACCCCCCGCAATGAGCAGTTCTTC. Translation gives CASSPDTPRNEQFF.

The V and J genes are TRBV6-2 or TRBV6-3 and TRBJ2-3; TRBD1 aligns across 8 bases. Germline V gene lookup returns CDR1 MNHEY and CDR2 SVGEGT. The CDR3 extends over 17 amino acids. The V gene end was trimmed by 2 bases and the J gene end by 3 bases; junction bases not matched to a gene: 10. CDR3 nucleotide sequence: TGTGCCAGCAGTTACCATCGGGACAGGTCAGGAACAGATACGCAGTATTTT. Its translation: CASSYHRDRSGTDTQYF.

The chain employs TRBV11-3 and TRBJ2-7; TRBD2 matches at 7 bases. This CDR3 has 15 residues. From germline, CDR1 is SGHNT and CDR2 YENEEA. The V gene end was trimmed by 4 bases and the J gene end by 7 bases; junction bases not matched to a gene: 13. CDR3 in amino acids: CASSSQYGRGGEQYF. The CDR3 DNA reads as TGTGCCAGCAGCTCTCAATACGGACGGGGAGGGGAGCAGTACTTC.

The CDR3 nucleotides read TGCGCCAGCAGCAACAGGGTCTCCTACGAGCAGTACTTC. It is translated as CASSNRVSYEQYF. The J gene is TRBJ2-7, the V gene TRBV5-1; possibly TRBD1 for D (6 bases). CDR1 is SGHRS and CDR2 is YFSETQ in the germline V gene. This CDR3 comprises 13 residues. The ends were cut back, 4 bases at V and 0 bases at J, with 8 bases in the middle.

J is TRBJ2-3 and V is TRBV25-1; TRBD2 might be the D (6 bases). V lost 1 base and J 0 bases, leaving 11 bases between the germline ends. CDR1 is MGHDK, CDR2 SYGVNS, per germline. CDR3 length: 16 amino acids. The CDR3, as DNA: TGTGCCAGCAGTGAATCGGCCGGGGGTAGCACAGATACGCAGTATTTT. It is translated as CASSESAGGSTDTQYF.

The rearrangement joins TRBV11-2 to TRBJ2-7, with TRBD2 matching 13 bases. V was clipped by 3 bases and J by 2 bases; unmatched bases: 4. Germline V gives CDR1 SGHAT, CDR2 FQNNGV. This CDR3 comprises 16 residues. CDR3 in DNA: TGTGCCAGCAGCTTTGGGACTAGCGGGGCCACCTACGAGCAGTACTTC. The encoded protein is CASSFGTSGATYEQYF.

V gene TRBV13 combines with J gene TRBJ2-3; D not certain. Germline V gives CDR1 PRHDT, CDR2 FYEKMQ (reference sequence). The CDR3 runs to 13 residues. With 3 bases removed from V and 7 bases from J, the gap between germline ends came to 11 bases. The CDR3 sequence is CASSFHGVNTQYF. DNA for the CDR3: TGTGCCAGCAGCTTCCACGGAGTAAATACGCAGTATTTT.

This chain links TRBV29-1 with TRBJ2-5; 10 nucleotides agree with TRBD1. Germline CDR1 reads SQVTM; CDR2 reads ANQGSEA. V shed 5 bases, J shed 4 bases, and the junction held 4 bases outside the gene matches. This CDR3 is 13 amino acids long. The CDR3 DNA follows: TGCAGCGTTCGACAGGGGGCCGGAGAGACCCAGTACTTC. This codes for CSVRQGAGETQYF.

The genes are TRBV2 and TRBJ1-1, with a weak D call TRBD1 (5 bases). V was shortened by 5 bases and J by 3 bases, with 7 bases between the two germline ends. This CDR3 contains 12 residues. Germline V gene sequence: CDR1 SNHLY, CDR2 FYNNEI. CDR3 loop: CASSWGYTEAFF. The CDR3 DNA follows: TGTGCCAGCAGTTGGGGCTACACTGAAGCTTTCTTT.

The V and J genes are TRBV7-2 and TRBJ2-5; 7 positions agree with TRBD2. The length of the CDR3 is 15 residues. With V trimmed by 0 bases and J by 5 bases, 6 bases remained unmatched. In germline, CDR1 is SGHTA, CDR2 FQGNSA. The CDR3 DNA sequence: TGTGCCAGCAGCTTAGCGGTCAGGGAGGGTGAGACCCAGTACTTC. It codes for CASSLAVREGETQYF.

V gene TRBV4-2 combines with J gene TRBJ2-3; the match to TRBD2 covers 7 bases. Losses at the gene ends were 0 bases for V and 7 bases for J; bases not matched to a gene: 4. This CDR3 spans 14 amino acids. Germline assignment: CDR1 LGHNA and CDR2 YNFKEQ. CDR3 sequence (DNA): TGTGCCAGCAGCCAAGATCGGGGGGTGAATACGCAGTATTTT. Translation gives CASSQDRGVNTQYF.

This chain links TRBV7-2 with TRBJ1-2; 8 bases are a match to TRBD1. The CDR3 contains 17 residues. V trimming: 1 base; J trimming: 6 bases; junction bases outside the gene matches: 13. Germline CDR1 reads SGHTA; CDR2 reads FQGNSA. CDR3 coding DNA: TGTGCCAGCAGCTTAGTTCAGGGGGCGCGGACGATTCATGGCTACACCTTC. Translating it yields CASSLVQGARTIHGYTF.

The chain combines TRBV29-1 with TRBJ2-7; D might be TRBD2 (6 bases). The V end was cut by 4 bases, the J end by 2 bases, with 12 bases between. The CDR3 has 13 amino acids. In germline, CDR1 is SQVTM, CDR2 ANQGSEA. The DNA of the CDR3 is TGCAGCGTTGTAGGAGGGGAGGCCTACGAGCAGTACTTC. It is translated as CSVVGGEAYEQYF.

The chain joins TRBV7-9 to TRBJ1-1; D gene uncertain. The CDR3 has 14 amino acids. CDR1 is SEHNR, CDR2 FQNEAQ, per germline (reference sequence). Trimming took 2 bases from V and 5 from J, leaving 12 bases between them. The CDR3 loop reads CASSLLGRGTEAFF. CDR3 coding DNA: TGTGCCAGCAGCTTACTGGGGAGAGGAACTGAAGCTTTCTTT.

The chain couples TRBV4-1 to TRBJ1-1, with TRBD1 matching 8 bases. V was clipped by 3 bases and J by 3 bases; unmatched bases: 6. This CDR3 is 15 amino acids long. The V gene's germline CDR1 is MGHRA and CDR2 YSYEKL. DNA of the CDR3: TGCGCCAGCAGCCACTACAGGGGGTCTTACACTGAAGCTTTCTTT. Protein: CASSHYRGSYTEAFF.

This clone came up once. CDR3 amino acids: CASSQDGRDLETQYF. The CDR3 coding sequence is TGCGCCAGCAGCCAAGATGGGCGGGATTTGGAGACCCAGTACTTC. This chain joins TRBV4-3 and TRBJ2-5; tentative D call: TRBD2 (6 bases). Germline lookup yields CDR1 LGHNA and CDR2 YSLEER. V lost 0 bases and J lost 5, with 13 bases in between. The CDR3 consists of 15 residues.

The rearrangement joins TRBV10-3 to TRBJ2-3; 9 nucleotides agree with TRBD2. Unmatched junction bases numbered 9, after V lost 4 bases and J lost 4 bases. The CDR3 runs to 16 residues. Looked up from germline, CDR1 is ENHRY and CDR2 is SYGVKD. The CDR3 is CAISGDGGGASDTQYF. CDR3 coding DNA: TGTGCCATCAGTGGCGACGGCGGGGGGGCTTCAGATACGCAGTATTTT.

The V gene is TRBV5-4, the J gene TRBJ2-5; 14 bases fit TRBD2. Germline CDR1 and CDR2: SGHNT and YYREEE (reference sequence). V lost 2 bases to trimming and J lost 2 bases; unmatched junction nucleotides: 5. CDR3 length: 17 residues. The DNA for the CDR3 is TGTGCCAGCAGCTTTGGACTAGCGGGGGGCCCACAAGAGACCCAGTACTTC. Translating gives CASSFGLAGGPQETQYF.

This clone appeared a single time. The chain couples TRBV6-5 to TRBJ2-5, with 11 positions matching TRBD1. This CDR3 is built from 15 residues. The V segment lost 6 bases and the J segment 4 bases; nucleotides outside the gene matches: 7. Germline assignment: CDR1 MNHEY and CDR2 SVGAGI. The CDR3 spells CASRGDRGFGETQYF. In DNA form, the CDR3 reads TGTGCCAGCAGGGGGGACAGGGGGTTCGGAGAGACCCAGTACTTC.

V usage is TRBV12-3 or TRBV12-4 and J usage is TRBJ1-5, with D maybe TRBD1 (5 bases). Trimming shortened V by 5 bases and J by 9 bases, and 14 bases separated the two germline ends. The CDR3 consists of 13 residues. Here the CDR3 DNA reads TGTGCCAGCAGTCAAGGGGTGAAGACGCCCCAGCATTTT. Its translation: CASSQGVKTPQHF.

The J gene is TRBJ2-7, the V gene TRBV4-3, with D possibly TRBD1 on 6 matching bases. Per germline, CDR1 LGHNA and CDR2 YSLEER. The CDR3 totals 16 residues. Trimming took off 4 bases at V and 9 bases at J, with 25 bases between the two ends. The CDR3 DNA reads TGCGCCAGCAGCCGGCGTCCAAGTCTGGGGGCCAGGGGGCAGTACTTC. Amino acids: CASSRRPSLGARGQYF.

This clone showed up just once. The rearrangement joins TRBV7-2 to TRBJ2-7, with D possibly TRBD2 on 7 matching bases. The V end was cut by 4 bases, the J end by 2 bases, with 12 bases between. In germline, CDR1 is SGHTA, CDR2 FQGNSA. There are 14 residues in the CDR3. CDR3: CASSSLGGAYEQYF. Here the CDR3 DNA reads TGTGCCAGCAGCTCCCTAGGGGGGGCCTACGAGCAGTACTTC.

This chain uses TRBV5-4 with TRBJ2-5; 12 bases map to TRBD2. The germline gives CDR1 SGHNT, CDR2 YYREEE (reference sequence). J lost 4 bases, V lost 4 bases, and 8 bases had no gene match. This CDR3 has 16 amino acids. The DNA of the CDR3 is TGTGCCAGCAGCCCGTCACTAGCGGGGGGAGCAGAGACCCAGTACTTC. Protein: CASSPSLAGGAETQYF.

This clone qualifies as medium-sized. The V call is TRBV28, the J call TRBJ1-3; tentative D call: TRBD1 (5 bases). CDR3 length equals 18 residues. V was pared by 4 bases and J by 4 bases, with 23 bases between. Germline lookup yields CDR1 MDHEN and CDR2 SYDVKM. The CDR3 DNA reads as TGTGCCAGCAGTTCGACAGACAGTAGCTATTCTCCAGGAAACACCATATATTTT. It yields the protein CASSSTDSSYSPGNTIYF.

The gene calls are TRBV4-1 and TRBJ1-4; a possible D gene is TRBD1 (5 bases). The germline gives CDR1 MGHRA, CDR2 YSYEKL. Trimming shortened V by 1 base and J by 4 bases, and 13 bases separated the two germline ends. The CDR3 runs 16 residues. CDR3 region: CASSQGMGRGNEKLFF. The CDR3 nucleotides read TGCGCCAGCAGCCAAGGAATGGGGCGCGGTAATGAAAAACTGTTTTTT.

V is TRBV4-1 and J is TRBJ2-5, with a tentative D call TRBD1 (5 bases). Germline V gives CDR1 MGHRA, CDR2 YSYEKL. The CDR3 totals 13 residues. Deletions cut 2 bases from V and 5 bases from J, with 9 bases between. CDR3 in amino acids: CASSQTKGETQYF. CDR3 coding DNA: TGCGCCAGCAGCCAAACCAAGGGGGAGACCCAGTACTTC.

This rearrangement joins TRBV19 to TRBJ2-7; 11 bases match TRBD2. The CDR3 has 15 residues. Trimming removed 8 bases from V and 1 base from J; junction bases left unmatched: 7. Germline assignment: CDR1 LNHDA and CDR2 SQIVND (reference sequence). The CDR3 sequence is CASGLAGGPSYEQYF. The CDR3 coding sequence is TGTGCCAGTGGACTAGCGGGCGGACCATCCTACGAGCAGTACTTC.

This chain joins TRBV11-2 and TRBJ1-1, with D unresolved. The V end was cut by 1 base, the J end by 1 base, with 7 bases between. The CDR3 runs to 14 residues. Germline CDR1 is SGHAT and CDR2 is FQNNGV. DNA of the CDR3: TGTGCCAGCAGCTTAGGTAGAAAGAACACTGAAGCTTTCTTT. This encodes CASSLGRKNTEAFF.